These 2 T cell receptor beta chains share one sample of origin, sequenced in a study of control samples from healthy donors and cancer patients. Data came from immunoSEQ multiplex PCR; TCRdb stores just in-frame clones and leaves some out. The data show under 90,000 clones, with approximately 92% seen just once and 5% to 6.5% held by the top ten. The material sequenced was blood. The receptors shown here come from a woman aged 60-70 years in good health.

This sequence joins TRBV5-5 and TRBJ1-1; 8 bases are shared with TRBD1. Germline CDR1 reads SGHKS; CDR2 reads YYEKEE (reference sequence). CDR3 length: 17 residues. V lost 3 bases to trimming and J lost 0 bases; unmatched junction nucleotides: 10. The CDR3 sequence: CASSWDRSGLLNTEAFF. In DNA form, the CDR3 reads TGTGCCAGCAGCTGGGACAGGTCTGGCTTATTGAACACTGAAGCTTTCTTT. Supplemented by reference TRBV5-5 and TRBJ1-1, the full variable domain reads DAGVTQSPTHLIKTRGQQVTLRCSPISGHKSVSWYQQVLGQGPQFIFQYYEKEERGRGNFPDRFSARQFPNYSSELNVNALLLGDSALYLCASSWDRSGLLNTEAFFGQGTRLTVV.

This chain joins TRBV10-3 and TRBJ1-2; D uncertain. V gave up 7 bases and J gave up 5 bases, with 11 bases separating them. This CDR3 spans 12 amino acids. Germline V gene sequence: CDR1 ENHRY, CDR2 SYGVKD. The chain's CDR3 is CAITDTRYGYTF. DNA for the CDR3: TGTGCCATCACCGACACGCGGTATGGCTACACCTTC.